The 8 T cell receptor beta chains below were found in one sample sequenced in a study of shared clonotypes between healthy human individuals. Profiling relied on immunoSEQ multiplex PCR, and the TCRdb table lists in-frame clones only, not all of them. The sample lists about 2 million clones; less than 95% were seen once. Naive CD8 cells comprised CD45RO-negative, CCR7-positively selected cells, excluding terminally differentiated effector memory CD45RA+ cells. The sequenced sample consisted of naive CD8+ T cells sorted from blood. The receptor set was obtained from a young man in good health.

This chain connects TRBV7-2 to TRBJ2-1; 10 positions agree with TRBD2. This CDR3 comprises 15 residues. V lost 1 base and J lost 6; bases outside the gene matches: 3. Germline values: CDR1 SGHTA, CDR2 FQGNSA. This CDR3 reads CASSLVAGGTNEQFF. The CDR3 DNA reads TGTGCCAGCAGCTTAGTAGCGGGGGGAACCAATGAGCAGTTCTTC.

The chain is built from TRBV7-9 and TRBJ2-5; 9 bases match TRBD2. The CDR3 extends over 17 amino acids. Unmatched junction bases numbered 11, after V lost 5 bases and J lost 1 base. The germline gives CDR1 SEHNR, CDR2 FQNEAQ (reference sequence). CDR3 in DNA: TGTGCCAGCAGCCCCCGACTAGCGGAGTACCTCCAAGAGACCCAGTACTTC. It translates to CASSPRLAEYLQETQYF.

With respect to this clone: This CDR3 is also generated by other DNA sequences in the sample. The chain joins TRBV2 to TRBJ2-3, with unresolved D. The V gene lost 0 bases and the J gene lost 4 bases, with 5 bases spanning the gap. The CDR3 runs 13 residues. Germline V CDR1 and CDR2: SNHLY, FYNNEI. CDR3 nucleotide sequence: TGTGCCAGCAGTGAAGCCTGGGCAGATACGCAGTATTTT. Its protein is CASSEAWADTQYF.

The CDR3 loop reads CASSLFGGPYEQYF. DNA for the CDR3: TGTGCCAGCAGCTTATTCGGGGGACCCTACGAGCAGTACTTC. The rearrangement joins TRBV7-3 to TRBJ2-7; the D gene is possibly TRBD2 (6 bases). V lost 2 bases and J 2 bases, leaving 10 bases between the germline ends. CDR1 is SGHTA, CDR2 FQGTGA, per germline. This CDR3 spans 14 amino acids.

In the case of this clone: The sample carries other DNA sequences with the same CDR3. This rearrangement joins TRBV28 to TRBJ2-7; TRBD1 matches 7 bases. Looked up from germline, CDR1 is MDHEN and CDR2 is SYDVKM. The CDR3 is 13 amino acids. V lost 3 bases and J lost 3; bases outside the gene matches: 2. The CDR3, as DNA: TGTGCCAGCAGTTTCGACAGGGACTACGAGCAGTACTTC. As protein: CASSFDRDYEQYF.

The V gene is TRBV27, the J gene TRBJ2-7; 13 bases fit TRBD2. Per germline, CDR1 MNHEY and CDR2 SMNVEV (reference sequence). J was trimmed by 7 bases and V by 4 bases; bases with no gene match: 13. The CDR3 totals 17 residues. CDR3 residues: CASSSLGTSGMAGEQYF. In DNA, the CDR3 is TGTGCCAGCAGTTCCCTCGGGACTAGCGGGATGGCGGGGGAGCAGTACTTC.

As concerns this clone: The same CDR3 can be traced to other DNA sequences in this sample. The genes are TRBV4-1 and TRBJ1-1; TRBD1 might be the D (6 bases). Trimming left V 3 bases short and J 4 bases short, with 12 bases between. This CDR3 is built from 14 residues. Per germline, CDR1 MGHRA and CDR2 YSYEKL. CDR3 bases: TGCGCCAGCAGCCAGGGGGCGCTGGGCACTGAAGCTTTCTTT. Its translation: CASSQGALGTEAFF.

The chain couples TRBV5-6 to TRBJ1-2, with D possibly TRBD1 on 5 matching bases. The ends were cut back, 4 bases at V and 4 bases at J, with 14 bases in the middle. This CDR3 has 14 residues. Germline V CDR1 and CDR2: SGHDT, YYEEEE. The CDR3 region is CASSPGTLSYGYTF. Here the CDR3 DNA reads TGTGCCAGCAGCCCTGGGACTCTGAGCTATGGCTACACCTTC. Full variable domain (outside the CDR3, taken from reference TRBV5-6 and TRBJ1-2): DAGVTQSPTHLIKTRGQQVTLRCSPKSGHDTVSWYQQALGQGPQFIFQYYEEEERQRGNFPDRFSGHQFPNYSSELNVNALLLGDSALYLCASSPGTLSYGYTFGSGTRLTVV.